This T cell receptor beta chain was recorded in a study of Ad26.COV2.S vaccination and SARS-CoV-2 variants. Overall study context: Once, or twice with 56 days between doses, Ad26.COV2.S was given intramuscularly.

Treatment noted: roughly 19 received Ad26.COV2.S at low or high dose, single or two shots; 5 received placebo; per-sample allocation not given. Collection of the samples took place on day 63 after the first injection of vaccine or placebo. The V and J ends lost 2 bases and 2 bases respectively, with 13 bases between them. The CDR3 has 16 amino acids. Germline V gives CDR1 KGHSH, CDR2 LQKENI. This clone was seen more than once but under ten times. The antigen is unknown. Overall study findings and caveats: The study found similar non-spike TCR breadth in vaccine and placebo recipients. There was reportedly substantial breadth in spike-specific CD8+ and CD4+ T cell responses after vaccination.

Measured with immunoSEQ multiplex PCR; TCRdb has only the in-frame clones, and not every one. Of under 300,000 clones in the sample, 87% are singletons; the top ten hold 2.9%. This sequence joins TRBV18 and TRBJ1-5; D might be TRBD1 (5 bases). This receptor was taken from a person between 18 and 65 years old who received the Ad26.COV2.S COVID-19 vaccine or a placebo. Sequenced here: peripheral blood, sampled in a trial of Ad26.COV2.S vaccine versus placebo. The CDR3 DNA is TGTGCCAGCTCACCAAAAGGGGCGCGAGGCAATCAGCCCCAGCATTTT. This codes for CASSPKGARGNQPQHF. Variable domain in full (rest from reference TRBV18 and TRBJ1-5): NAGVMQNPRHLVRRRGQEARLRCSPMKGHSHVYWYRQLPEEGLKFMVYLQKENIIDESGMPKERFSAEFPKEGPSILRIQQVVRGDSAAYFCASSPKGARGNQPQHFGDGTRLSIL.